Below, 30 T cell receptor beta chains from the same sample are listed, as sequenced in a study of OX40 agonist ivuxolimab in advanced cancers. TCRdb's table, derived via immunoSEQ multiplex PCR, lists solely in-frame clones and lacks some. The table shows roughly 62,000 clones, with around 84% occurring only once. The sample consisted of CD4+ or CD8+ T cells sorted from blood, taken in a trial of the OX40 agonist ivuxolimab. These receptors came from an adult with an advanced solid tumor such as melanoma, head and neck, liver or kidney cancer.

V is TRBV5-4 and J is TRBJ1-2, with 11 bases matching TRBD1. Losses at the gene ends were 4 bases for V and 7 bases for J; bases not matched to a gene: 9. Germline V gives CDR1 SGHNT, CDR2 YYREEE (reference sequence). This CDR3 has 15 amino acids. Here the CDR3 reads CASSHRTGGVAGYTF. The CDR3 DNA reads as TGTGCCAGCAGCCATCGGACAGGGGGCGTTGCTGGCTACACCTTC.

This chain joins TRBV5-1 and TRBJ1-6; D is uncertain. Germline V CDR1 and CDR2: SGHRS, YFSETQ. This CDR3 spans 15 amino acids. V lost 0 bases to trimming and J lost 6 bases, with 10 bases between them. The CDR3 loop is CASSLAYLPNSPLHF. The CDR3 DNA reads TGCGCCAGCAGCTTGGCTTACCTACCTAATTCACCCCTCCACTTT.

The chain has TRBV10-3 and TRBJ1-1; 9 nucleotides agree with TRBD1. Losses at the gene ends were 6 bases for V and 0 bases for J; bases not matched to a gene: 5. Per germline, CDR1 ENHRY and CDR2 SYGVKD. The CDR3 extends over 15 amino acids. CDR3: CAIRPRTGVNTEAFF. DNA of the CDR3: TGTGCCATCAGGCCCCGGACAGGGGTGAACACTGAAGCTTTCTTT.

The V call is TRBV2, the J call TRBJ1-2; a possible D gene is TRBD1 (6 bases). The V end lost 6 bases, the J end lost 5 bases, and 19 bases lay between the germline ends. This CDR3 contains 15 residues. The germline CDR1 and CDR2 sequences are SNHLY and FYNNEI. CDR3 sequence (DNA): TGTGCCAGCAGGGAGACACAGGGAATGTGGTATGGCTACACCTTC. Translated, it gives CASRETQGMWYGYTF.

V gene TRBV28 combines with J gene TRBJ2-3; D call uncertain. This CDR3 is built from 14 residues. In germline, CDR1 is MDHEN, CDR2 SYDVKM. V was pared by 3 bases and J by 1 base, with 8 bases between. The CDR3 region is CASSFVGGTDTQYF. CDR3 coding DNA: TGTGCCAGCAGTTTTGTTGGGGGCACAGATACGCAGTATTTT.

This chain joins TRBV7-9 and TRBJ1-2; D is unresolved. Per germline, CDR1 SEHNR and CDR2 FQNEAQ (reference sequence). V lost 2 bases to trimming and J lost 2 bases, with 6 bases between them. The CDR3 runs to 13 residues. This CDR3 is CASSLTANYGYTF. The DNA of the CDR3 is TGTGCCAGCAGCTTAACAGCCAACTATGGCTACACCTTC.

This chain joins TRBV13 and TRBJ2-2; no reliable D call. This CDR3 has 17 residues. V lost 1 base and J lost 2, with 14 bases in between. Germline V lookup: CDR1 PRHDT, CDR2 FYEKMQ (reference sequence). CDR3 amino acids: CASSLVLGRFNTGELFF. For the CDR3, the DNA is TGTGCCAGCAGCTTAGTTTTGGGCAGGTTCAACACCGGGGAGCTGTTTTTT.

The V call is TRBV6-1, the J call TRBJ2-3, with 8 nucleotides matching TRBD1. The ends lost 8 bases at V and 3 bases at J; junction bases unmatched: 10. This CDR3 spans 15 amino acids. Germline CDR1 MNHNS, CDR2 SASEGT. CDR3 loop: CASYEIGQGTDTQYF. The CDR3 DNA reads TGTGCCAGCTACGAAATTGGACAGGGAACAGATACGCAGTATTTT.

The chain joins TRBV7-6 to TRBJ1-5; 8 bases are shared with TRBD1. Germline-derived CDR1 and CDR2 are SGHVS and FNYEAQ. The CDR3 covers 18 residues. The junction had 11 bases not matched to a gene; V was cut back by 2 bases and J by 2 bases. For the CDR3, the DNA is TGTGCCAGCAGCTTATTGGCTCCGGGACAGGTCCGCAATCAGCCCCAGCATTTT. Translating it yields CASSLLAPGQVRNQPQHF.

The J gene is TRBJ2-1, the V gene TRBV6-4; 12 bases map to TRBD1. V shed 5 bases and J 8 bases; nucleotides not matched to a gene: 7. CDR3 length: 15 amino acids. Germline V CDR1 and CDR2: MRHNA, SNTAGT. The DNA for the CDR3 is TGTGCCAGCAGTCCGGGACAGGGGGCTCTATATGAGCAGTTCTTC. This translates into CASSPGQGALYEQFF.

V is TRBV2 and J is TRBJ2-4, with a tentative D call TRBD2 (6 bases). There are 15 residues in the CDR3. The V end was cut by 2 bases, the J end by 1 base, with 9 bases between. Germline-derived CDR1 and CDR2 are SNHLY and FYNNEI. This CDR3 reads CASSESGGAKNIQYF. As DNA, the CDR3 is TGTGCCAGCAGTGAATCTGGGGGGGCCAAAAACATTCAGTACTTC.

The chain has TRBV4-1 and TRBJ1-4; D is perhaps TRBD1 (6 bases). The CDR3 contains 18 residues. V gave up 2 bases and J gave up 5 bases, with 21 bases separating them. Germline CDR1 and CDR2: MGHRA and YSYEKL. CDR3 loop: CASSQNRDIGLLNEKLFF. DNA for the CDR3: TGCGCCAGCAGCCAAAACCGGGACATAGGACTCCTGAATGAAAAACTGTTTTTT.

The chain links TRBV7-9 to TRBJ1-2, with a weak D call TRBD1 (6 bases). There are 16 residues in the CDR3. Germline CDR1 SEHNR, CDR2 FQNEAQ (reference sequence). V was shortened by 1 base and J by 3 bases, with 15 bases between the two germline ends. In nucleotides, the CDR3 is TGTGCCAGCAGCTTAGGGGCCGGGGACATCTACTATGGCTACACCTTC. Encoded protein: CASSLGAGDIYYGYTF.

The V call is TRBV5-6, the J call TRBJ1-6; the match to TRBD1 covers 7 bases. V lost 0 bases, J lost 14 bases, and 8 bases stayed unmatched. The CDR3 sequence is 14 residues long. CDR1 and CDR2 (germline): SGHDT, YYEEEE. The CDR3 here is CASSLATGSISLHF. DNA for the CDR3: TGTGCCAGCAGCTTGGCGACAGGGTCCATATCCCTCCACTTT.

This clone showed up just once. The V and J genes are TRBV5-1 and TRBJ1-1; D unresolved. The germline V and J ends were trimmed by 0 bases and 3 bases, with 9 bases remaining between them. The CDR3 has 14 amino acids. Germline CDR1 is SGHRS and CDR2 is YFSETQ. CDR3 sequence (DNA): TGCGCCAGCAGCTTGGCCCTAATGGACACTGAAGCTTTCTTT. This gives the protein CASSLALMDTEAFF.

The genes are TRBV28 and TRBJ1-6; D remains unclear. Trimming took 6 bases from V and 7 from J, leaving 16 bases between them. CDR1 and CDR2 from the germline V gene are MDHEN and SYDVKM. There are 15 residues in the CDR3. CDR3: CASSARTSWNSPLHF. CDR3 in DNA: TGTGCCAGCAGCGCCCGGACCTCTTGGAATTCACCCCTCCACTTT.

This clone was recorded only once. The V gene is TRBV9, the J gene TRBJ2-3; TRBD2 aligns across 9 bases. The ends lost 4 bases at V and 4 bases at J; junction bases unmatched: 10. The CDR3 has 16 amino acids. The V gene's germline CDR1 is SGDLS and CDR2 YYNGEE. In DNA form, the CDR3 reads TGTGCCAGCAGCCCGTTTGGGCGGGGGGGGGCAGATACGCAGTATTTT. Its protein is CASSPFGRGGADTQYF.

A remark on this clone: Germline is not matched at one junction end, which may reflect a read error. CDR3 sequence: CASSTTSGRTVF. CDR3 in DNA: TGTGCCAGCAGCACGACCTCGGGGCGGACGGTCTTT. J is TRBJ1-1 and V is TRBV28, with D perhaps TRBD1 (5 bases). The CDR3 has 12 residues. Germline CDR1 reads MDHEN; CDR2 reads SYDVKM.

The rearrangement links TRBV28 to TRBJ1-1; the D is unclear. Germline loops: CDR1 MDHEN, CDR2 SYDVKM. Trimming removed 8 bases at V and 3 bases at J, with 10 bases between. This CDR3 spans 12 amino acids. CDR3 residues: CASSEEYTEAFF. The CDR3 nucleotides read TGTGCCAGCTCGGAAGAGTACACTGAAGCTTTCTTT.

This sequence joins TRBV19 and TRBJ2-7; 7 bases line up with TRBD2. V shed 9 bases, J shed 7 bases, and the junction held 18 bases outside the gene matches. Germline-derived CDR1 and CDR2 are LNHDA and SQIVND (reference sequence). This CDR3 region has 15 residues. The CDR3 spells CASRPGLGLEEEQYF. DNA of the CDR3: TGTGCCAGCAGACCCGGACTAGGCTTGGAGGAAGAGCAGTACTTC.

The chain couples TRBV18 to TRBJ1-2; TRBD1 aligns across 9 bases. Germline V gene sequence: CDR1 KGHSH, CDR2 LQKENI. The CDR3 runs 16 residues. V was pared by 5 bases and J by 3 bases, with 10 bases of the junction left unmatched. The CDR3 DNA sequence: TGTGCCAGCTCAGCCTACCCGACAGGGGGAGACTATGGCTACACCTTC. It specifies CASSAYPTGGDYGYTF.

V and J are TRBV28 and TRBJ2-1; D is unresolved. Trimming cost V 6 bases and J 15 bases, with 15 bases left between them. Germline assignment: CDR1 MDHEN and CDR2 SYDVKM. The CDR3 extends over 11 amino acids. CDR3 DNA sequence: TGTGCCAGCAGACTCGCTGGGTTGTGGTTCTTC. It yields the protein CASRLAGLWFF.

This clone was seen only a few times. This chain links TRBV19 with TRBJ1-4; TRBD1 is a possible D gene (5 bases). Trimming left V 5 bases short and J 6 bases short, with 16 bases between. The CDR3 is 15 amino acids. Germline values: CDR1 LNHDA, CDR2 SQIVND (reference sequence). In DNA, the CDR3 is TGTGCCAGTAGTCCCGACCCGGGACGTTATGAAAAACTGTTTTTT. Its translation: CASSPDPGRYEKLFF.

The chain recombines TRBV30 with TRBJ2-5, with D maybe TRBD2 (5 bases). The length of the CDR3 is 13 residues. Germline values: CDR1 GTSNPN, CDR2 SVGIG (reference sequence). Trimming left V 1 base short and J 0 bases short, with 6 bases between. The CDR3, as DNA: TGTGCCTGGAGTGCGGGGTACCAAGAGACCCAGTACTTC. Protein sequence: CAWSAGYQETQYF.

This clone was found once. This rearrangement joins TRBV7-9 to TRBJ1-4, with D unclear. Germline CDR1 is SEHNR and CDR2 is FQNEAQ (reference sequence). CDR3 size: 15 residues. The V end was cut by 5 bases, the J end by 3 bases, with 13 bases between. The CDR3 bases are TGTGCCAGCAGCCCCTTATGGGGTCCTAATGAAAAACTGTTTTTT. Encoded protein: CASSPLWGPNEKLFF.

The rearrangement joins TRBV6-1 to TRBJ1-5, with 7 bases lining up with TRBD1. V shed 5 bases, J shed 3 bases, and the junction held 7 bases outside the gene matches. The V gene's germline CDR1 is MNHNS and CDR2 SASEGT. The CDR3 contains 15 residues. The CDR3 loop is CASSRQGTFNQPQHF. CDR3 DNA: TGTGCCAGCAGTCGACAGGGAACGTTCAATCAGCCCCAGCATTTT.

This clone has only one observation. It may be a read error: a sequence one base away is much more abundant. The chain combines TRBV19 with TRBJ1-5; 9 bases are shared with TRBD1. V dropped 5 bases and J dropped 5; count of bases not matched to a gene: 4. Germline V gene lookup returns CDR1 LNHDA and CDR2 SQIVND (reference sequence). The CDR3 has 14 amino acids. CDR3 residues: CASSVWTGDQPQHF. DNA for the CDR3: TGTGCCAGTAGTGTTTGGACAGGGGATCAGCCCCAGCATTTT. Full variable domain (rest looked up from reference TRBV19 and TRBJ1-5): DGGITQSPKYLFRKEGQNVTLSCEQNLNHDAMYWYRQDPGQGLRLIYYSQIVNDFQKGDIAEGYSVSREKKESFPLTVTSAQKNPTAFYLCASSVWTGDQPQHFGDGTRLSIL.

This CDR3 reads CASSTSRERLYNEQFF. As DNA, the CDR3 is TGTGCCAGTAGTACCTCACGGGAGCGCCTATACAATGAGCAGTTCTTC. The chain carries TRBV19 and TRBJ2-1, with D tentatively TRBD2 (6 bases). The length of the CDR3 is 16 residues. Trimming left V 4 bases short and J 4 bases short, with 17 bases between. Germline values: CDR1 LNHDA, CDR2 SQIVND (reference sequence).

V and J are TRBV6-6 and TRBJ1-5; D perhaps matches TRBD1 (5 bases). Trimming removed 6 bases at V and 6 bases at J, with 12 bases between. CDR3 size: 13 residues. Germline CDR1 is MNHNY and CDR2 is SVGAGI (reference sequence). CDR3 in DNA: TGTGCCAGCAGCCAGGGAACGACTCAGCCCCAGCATTTT. It is translated as CASSQGTTQPQHF.

The chain's CDR3 is CASSPGPGGPYEQFF. CDR3 nucleotide sequence: TGTGCCAGCAGCCCAGGTCCGGGGGGCCCATATGAGCAGTTCTTC. The chain has TRBV11-2 and TRBJ2-1; the D gene is possibly TRBD2 (7 bases). The CDR3 spans 15 residues. V was shortened by 5 bases and J by 8 bases, with 19 bases between the two germline ends. The germline gives CDR1 SGHAT, CDR2 FQNNGV.